The rows below give T cell receptor beta chains drawn from one sample of a study of cytomegalovirus exposure and HLA in healthy donors. The table came from immunoSEQ multiplex PCR; TCRdb's copy has only in-frame clones and leaves some out. This sample has roughly 120,000 clones, with over 70% found just once. Source material: PBMCs. The origin of the receptors is a woman aged 40 to 50 in good health and CMV-seronegative. Each CDR3 is given with its conserved first and last residue.

v_call: TRBV7-2; j_call: TRBJ2-2; cdr3_aa: CASSFYTGELFF
v_call: TRBV4-2; j_call: TRBJ1-1; cdr3_aa: CASSQDSIRGTEAFF
v_call: TRBV19; j_call: TRBJ2-5; cdr3_aa: CASSLGGYQETQYF
v_call: TRBV11-2; j_call: TRBJ1-3; cdr3_aa: CASSSGQGPLNTIYF
v_call: TRBV19; j_call: TRBJ1-2; cdr3_aa: CASSPPGTGGNSGYTF
v_call: TRBV10-3; j_call: TRBJ1-6; cdr3_aa: CAISGPVGGYSPLHF
v_call: TRBV7-7; j_call: TRBJ2-1; cdr3_aa: CASSLDGTSHEQFF
v_call: TRBV6-1; j_call: TRBJ2-7; cdr3_aa: CASNDEGTSYEQYF
v_call: TRBV2; j_call: TRBJ2-3; cdr3_aa: CASSEGRDTQYF
v_call: TRBV5-1; j_call: TRBJ2-3; cdr3_aa: CASSRDRGADTQYF
v_call: TRBV9; j_call: TRBJ2-3; cdr3_aa: CASSARLAGNTDTQYF
v_call: TRBV10-3; j_call: TRBJ2-3; cdr3_aa: CAAATGQFSTDTQYF
v_call: TRBV27; j_call: TRBJ1-5; cdr3_aa: CASSLSGTRGPQHF
v_call: TRBV4-3; j_call: TRBJ2-4; cdr3_aa: CASSQYGQGGDIQYF
v_call: TRBV9; j_call: TRBJ2-3; cdr3_aa: CASSITGDLRDTQYF
v_call: TRBV19; j_call: TRBJ2-5; cdr3_aa: CASSYRDRGQETQYF
v_call: TRBV2; j_call: TRBJ2-5; cdr3_aa: CASSGGRAQETQYF
v_call: TRBV28; j_call: TRBJ2-7; cdr3_aa: CASSPHPGTSGSYEQYF
v_call: TRBV7-9; j_call: TRBJ2-1; cdr3_aa: CASSLWYNAGGYNEQFF
v_call: TRBV11-1; j_call: .; cdr3_aa: CASSPGQGRDEQYF
v_call: TRBV6-4; j_call: TRBJ2-1; cdr3_aa: CASSDEGGEQFF
v_call: TRBV7-9; j_call: TRBJ2-4; cdr3_aa: CASSPVNRRILRDIQYF
v_call: TRBV6-5; j_call: TRBJ1-1; cdr3_aa: CASSYSGGRVLEAFF
v_call: TRBV5-1; j_call: TRBJ2-6; cdr3_aa: CASSDLNSGANVLTF
v_call: TRBV7-2; j_call: TRBJ1-3; cdr3_aa: CASALTGGGNTIYF
v_call: TRBV5-1; j_call: TRBJ2-5; cdr3_aa: CASSTGTGRRETQYF
v_call: TRBV2; j_call: TRBJ2-3; cdr3_aa: CASSRPGQGSTDTQYF
v_call: TRBV6-5; j_call: TRBJ2-7; cdr3_aa: CARNTGTVIYEQYF
v_call: TRBV4-3; j_call: TRBJ2-1; cdr3_aa: CASSLTSGGYNEQFF
v_call: TRBV9; j_call: TRBJ2-7; cdr3_aa: CASSVAGISYEQYF
v_call: TRBV19; j_call: TRBJ1-5; cdr3_aa: CASSISGNQPQHF
v_call: TRBV4-2; j_call: TRBJ1-1; cdr3_aa: CASSQGGGALGTEAFF
v_call: TRBV6-1; j_call: TRBJ1-2; cdr3_aa: CASRPGTRGSGGYTF
v_call: TRBV10-3; j_call: TRBJ2-1; cdr3_aa: CAISEPLVKSEQFF
v_call: TRBV4-2; j_call: TRBJ2-3; cdr3_aa: CASSPTSVGDTQYF
v_call: TRBV4-1; j_call: TRBJ1-3; cdr3_aa: CASSQGSALGTGVGNTIYF
v_call: TRBV7-9; j_call: TRBJ1-6; cdr3_aa: CSSSHRDSGRGYNSPLHF
v_call: TRBV4-3; j_call: TRBJ1-2; cdr3_aa: CASSQDRGDYGYTF
v_call: TRBV6-1; j_call: TRBJ2-1; cdr3_aa: CASGRGGSYNEQFF
v_call: TRBV15; j_call: TRBJ2-7; cdr3_aa: CATSRMGSSYEQYF
v_call: TRBV29-1; j_call: TRBJ2-7; cdr3_aa: CSAGGDSLYEQYF
v_call: TRBV7-2; j_call: TRBJ2-2; cdr3_aa: CASSLAVVNTGELFF
v_call: TRBV7-3; j_call: TRBJ2-7; cdr3_aa: CASSLKQGSGEQYF
v_call: TRBV5-4; j_call: TRBJ2-1; cdr3_aa: CASSIGTSGSYNEQFF
v_call: TRBV11-2; j_call: TRBJ2-2; cdr3_aa: CASSYAKRTSGSTGELFF
v_call: TRBV6-5; j_call: TRBJ2-7; cdr3_aa: CAGGCEQYF
v_call: TRBV11-1; j_call: TRBJ2-5; cdr3_aa: CASTRGAARQETQYF